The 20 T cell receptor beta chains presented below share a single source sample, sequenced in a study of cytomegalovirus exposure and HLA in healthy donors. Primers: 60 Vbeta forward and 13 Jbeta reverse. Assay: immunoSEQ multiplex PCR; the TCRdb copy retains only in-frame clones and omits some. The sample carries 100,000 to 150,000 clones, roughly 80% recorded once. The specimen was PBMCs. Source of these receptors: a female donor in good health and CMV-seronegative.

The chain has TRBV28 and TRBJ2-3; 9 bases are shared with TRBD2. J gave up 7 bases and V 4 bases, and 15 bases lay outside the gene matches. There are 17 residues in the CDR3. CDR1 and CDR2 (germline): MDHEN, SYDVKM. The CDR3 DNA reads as TGTGCCAGCAGTTGGGGGGCCCGGCGGGAGGGGCCCTATACGCAGTATTTT. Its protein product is CASSWGARREGPYTQYF.

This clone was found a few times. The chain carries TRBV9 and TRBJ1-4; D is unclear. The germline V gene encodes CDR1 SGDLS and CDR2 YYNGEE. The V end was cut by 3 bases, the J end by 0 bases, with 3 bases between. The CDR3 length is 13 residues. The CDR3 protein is CASSAATNEKLFF. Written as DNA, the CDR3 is TGTGCCAGCAGCGCCGCAACTAATGAAAAACTGTTTTTT.

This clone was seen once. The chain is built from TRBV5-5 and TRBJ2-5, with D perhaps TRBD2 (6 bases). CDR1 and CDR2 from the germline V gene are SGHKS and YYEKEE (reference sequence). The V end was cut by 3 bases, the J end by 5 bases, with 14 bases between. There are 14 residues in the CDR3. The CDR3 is CASSSLSGVETQYF. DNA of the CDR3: TGTGCCAGCAGCTCACTTTCGGGGGTCGAGACCCAGTACTTC.

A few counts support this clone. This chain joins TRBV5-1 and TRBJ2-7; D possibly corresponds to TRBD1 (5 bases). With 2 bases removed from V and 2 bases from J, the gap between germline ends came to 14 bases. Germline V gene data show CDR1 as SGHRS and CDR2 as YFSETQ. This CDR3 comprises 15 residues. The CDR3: CASSLERGVTYEQYF. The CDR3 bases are TGCGCCAGCAGCTTAGAAAGGGGCGTTACCTACGAGCAGTACTTC.

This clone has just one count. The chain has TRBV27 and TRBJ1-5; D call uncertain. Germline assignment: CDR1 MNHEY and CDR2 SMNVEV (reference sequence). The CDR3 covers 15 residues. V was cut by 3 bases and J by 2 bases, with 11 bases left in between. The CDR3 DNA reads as TGTGCCAGCAGTTTGGAGGGTTGGGGCAATCAGCCCCAGCATTTT. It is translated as CASSLEGWGNQPQHF.

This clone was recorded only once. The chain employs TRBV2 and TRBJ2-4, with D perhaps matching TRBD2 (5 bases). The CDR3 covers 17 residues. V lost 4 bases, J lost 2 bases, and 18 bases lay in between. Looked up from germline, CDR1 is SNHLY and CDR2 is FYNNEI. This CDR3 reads CASSGRSWTGSKNIQYF. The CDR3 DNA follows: TGTGCCAGCAGTGGCCGATCCTGGACGGGGTCCAAAAACATTCAGTACTTC. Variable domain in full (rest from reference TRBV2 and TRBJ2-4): EPEVTQTPSHQVTQMGQEVILRCVPISNHLYFYWYRQILGQKVEFLVSFYNNEISEKSEIFDDQFSVERPDGSNFTLKIRSTKLEDSAMYFCASSGRSWTGSKNIQYFGAGTRLSVL.

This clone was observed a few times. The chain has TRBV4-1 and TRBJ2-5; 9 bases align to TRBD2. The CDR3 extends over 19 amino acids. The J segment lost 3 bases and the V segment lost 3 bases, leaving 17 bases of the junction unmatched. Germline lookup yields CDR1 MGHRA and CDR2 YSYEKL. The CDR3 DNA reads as TGCGCCAGCAGCCAGTCACCAGCTCCAGCGGGGGGCGGTGAAGAGACCCAGTACTTC. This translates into CASSQSPAPAGGGEETQYF.

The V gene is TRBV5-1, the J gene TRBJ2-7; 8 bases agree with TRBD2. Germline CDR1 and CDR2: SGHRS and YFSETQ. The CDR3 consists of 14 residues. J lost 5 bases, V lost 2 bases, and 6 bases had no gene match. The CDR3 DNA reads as TGCGCCAGCAGCTTACTAGCGGTGGGGGACGAGCAGTACTTC. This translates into CASSLLAVGDEQYF.

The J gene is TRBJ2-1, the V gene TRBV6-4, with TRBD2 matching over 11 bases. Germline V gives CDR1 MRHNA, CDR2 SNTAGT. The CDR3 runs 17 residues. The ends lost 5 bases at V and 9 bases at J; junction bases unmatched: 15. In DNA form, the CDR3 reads TGTGCCAGCAGTCCCGGGACTAGCGGACGCCCTGAGCGTGAGCAGTTCTTC. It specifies CASSPGTSGRPEREQFF.

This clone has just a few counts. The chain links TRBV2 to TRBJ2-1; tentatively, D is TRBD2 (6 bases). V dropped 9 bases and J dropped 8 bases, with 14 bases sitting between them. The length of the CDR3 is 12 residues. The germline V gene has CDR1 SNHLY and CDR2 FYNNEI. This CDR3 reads CASEGTGDEQFF. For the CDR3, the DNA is TGTGCCAGTGAAGGGACGGGGGATGAGCAGTTCTTC.

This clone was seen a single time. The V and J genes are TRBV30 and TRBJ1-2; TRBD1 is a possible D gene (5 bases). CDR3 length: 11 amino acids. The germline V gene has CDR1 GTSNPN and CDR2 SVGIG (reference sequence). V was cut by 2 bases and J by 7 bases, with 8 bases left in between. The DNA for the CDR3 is TGTGCCTGGAGTCCGGGACTTGGCTACACCTTC. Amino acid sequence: CAWSPGLGYTF.

CDR3 bases: TGCGCCAGCGTGGGACAGCCTTCATCACCCCTCCACTTT. This sequence encodes CASVGQPSSPLHF. The V call is TRBV10-2, the J call TRBJ1-6; 7 nucleotides line up with TRBD1. J was trimmed by 10 bases and V by 8 bases; bases with no gene match: 8. The germline V gene has CDR1 WSHSY and CDR2 SAAADI. The length of the CDR3 is 13 residues.

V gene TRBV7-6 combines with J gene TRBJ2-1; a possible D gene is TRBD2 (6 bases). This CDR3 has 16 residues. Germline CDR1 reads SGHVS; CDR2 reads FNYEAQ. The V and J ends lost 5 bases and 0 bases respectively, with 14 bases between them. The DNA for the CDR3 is TGTGCCAGCAGCCAGCTGGCGGGGAGCTCCTACAATGAGCAGTTCTTC. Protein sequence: CASSQLAGSSYNEQFF.

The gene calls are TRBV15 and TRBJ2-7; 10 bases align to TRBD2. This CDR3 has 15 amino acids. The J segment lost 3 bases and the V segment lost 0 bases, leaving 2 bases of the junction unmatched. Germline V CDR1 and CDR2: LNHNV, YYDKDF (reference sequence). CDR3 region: CATSRDTSGDYEQYF. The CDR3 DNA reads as TGTGCCACCAGCAGAGATACTAGCGGGGACTACGAGCAGTACTTC.

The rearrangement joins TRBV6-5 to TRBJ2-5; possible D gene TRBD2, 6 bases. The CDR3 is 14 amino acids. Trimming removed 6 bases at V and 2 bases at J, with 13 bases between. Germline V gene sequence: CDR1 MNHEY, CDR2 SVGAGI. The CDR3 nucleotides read TGTGCCAGCAGCTCTACTAGCTATCAAGAGACCCAGTACTTC. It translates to CASSSTSYQETQYF.

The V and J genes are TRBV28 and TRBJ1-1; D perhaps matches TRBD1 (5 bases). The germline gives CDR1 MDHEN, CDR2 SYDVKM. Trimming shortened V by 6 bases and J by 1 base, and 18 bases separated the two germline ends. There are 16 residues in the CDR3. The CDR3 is CASSTFWEGQNTEAFF. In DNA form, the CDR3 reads TGTGCCAGCAGCACATTTTGGGAAGGACAGAACACTGAAGCTTTCTTT.

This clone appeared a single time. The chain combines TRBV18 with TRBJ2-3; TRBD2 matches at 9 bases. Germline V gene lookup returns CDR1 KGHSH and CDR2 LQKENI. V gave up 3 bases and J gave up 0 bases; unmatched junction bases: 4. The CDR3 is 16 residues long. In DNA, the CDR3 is TGTGCCAGCTCACCTTTTACTAGCGGGAGCACAGATACGCAGTATTTT. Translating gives CASSPFTSGSTDTQYF.

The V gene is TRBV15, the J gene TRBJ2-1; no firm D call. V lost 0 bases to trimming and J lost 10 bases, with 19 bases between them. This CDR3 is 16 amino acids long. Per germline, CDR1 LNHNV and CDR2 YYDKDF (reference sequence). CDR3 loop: CATSREVLPPFAEQFF. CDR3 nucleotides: TGTGCCACCAGCAGAGAGGTACTACCCCCTTTCGCCGAGCAGTTCTTC.

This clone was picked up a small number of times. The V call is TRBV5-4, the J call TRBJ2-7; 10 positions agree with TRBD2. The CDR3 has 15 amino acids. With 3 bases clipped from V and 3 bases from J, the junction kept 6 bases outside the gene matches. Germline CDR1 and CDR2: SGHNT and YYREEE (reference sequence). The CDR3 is CASSYGLAANYEQYF. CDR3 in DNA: TGTGCCAGCAGCTACGGACTAGCGGCAAACTACGAGCAGTACTTC.

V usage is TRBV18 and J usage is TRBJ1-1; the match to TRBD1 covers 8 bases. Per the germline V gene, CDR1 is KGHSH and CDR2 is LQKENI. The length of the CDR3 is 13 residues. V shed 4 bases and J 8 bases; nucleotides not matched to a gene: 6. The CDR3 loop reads CASSLQGAGEAFF. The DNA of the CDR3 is TGTGCCAGCTCACTTCAGGGGGCCGGGGAAGCTTTCTTT.